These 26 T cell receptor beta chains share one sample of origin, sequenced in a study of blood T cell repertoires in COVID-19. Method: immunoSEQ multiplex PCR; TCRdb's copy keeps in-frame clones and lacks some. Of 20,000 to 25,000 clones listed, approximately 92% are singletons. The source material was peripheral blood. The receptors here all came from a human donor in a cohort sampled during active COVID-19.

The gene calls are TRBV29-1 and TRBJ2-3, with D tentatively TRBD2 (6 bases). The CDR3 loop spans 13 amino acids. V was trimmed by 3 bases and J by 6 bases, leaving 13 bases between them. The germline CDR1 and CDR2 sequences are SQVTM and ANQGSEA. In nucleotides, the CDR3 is TGCAGCGTTGAGCGGGGAAATGTGGATACGCAGTATTTT. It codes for CSVERGNVDTQYF.

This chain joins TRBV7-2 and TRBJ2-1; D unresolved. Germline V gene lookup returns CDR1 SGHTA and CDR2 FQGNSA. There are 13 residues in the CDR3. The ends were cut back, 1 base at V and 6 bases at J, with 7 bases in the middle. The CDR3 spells CASSLGGFNEQFF. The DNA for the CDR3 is TGTGCCAGCAGCTTAGGCGGATTCAATGAGCAGTTCTTC.

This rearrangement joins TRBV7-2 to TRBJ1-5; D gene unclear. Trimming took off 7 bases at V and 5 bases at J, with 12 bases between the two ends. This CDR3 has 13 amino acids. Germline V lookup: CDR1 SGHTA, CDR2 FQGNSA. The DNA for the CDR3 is TGTGCCAGCACCCCCGGGAGTGATCAGCCCCAGCATTTT. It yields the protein CASTPGSDQPQHF.

The CDR3 here is CASSFRGAMNTEAFF. The CDR3 coding sequence is TGTGCCAGCAGTTTTCGGGGGGCCATGAACACTGAAGCTTTCTTT. The gene calls are TRBV6-5 and TRBJ1-1; TRBD1 might be the D (6 bases). Germline lookup yields CDR1 MNHEY and CDR2 SVGAGI. Trimming took 4 bases from V and 0 from J, leaving 12 bases between them. The CDR3 spans 15 residues.

The CDR3: CASSVGTGVANEQFF. The CDR3, as DNA: TGTGCCAGCAGCGTAGGGACAGGGGTGGCGAATGAGCAGTTCTTC. The chain has TRBV9 and TRBJ2-1, with 9 bases lining up with TRBD1. Germline assignment: CDR1 SGDLS and CDR2 YYNGEE. The CDR3 is 15 residues long. J gave up 7 bases and V 0 bases, and 5 bases lay outside the gene matches.

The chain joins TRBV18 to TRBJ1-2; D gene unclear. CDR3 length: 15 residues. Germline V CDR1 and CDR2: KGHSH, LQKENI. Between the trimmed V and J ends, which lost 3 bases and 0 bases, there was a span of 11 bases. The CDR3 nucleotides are TGTGCCAGCTCACCGAGCGGCAGCCCTAACTATGGCTACACCTTC. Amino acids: CASSPSGSPNYGYTF.

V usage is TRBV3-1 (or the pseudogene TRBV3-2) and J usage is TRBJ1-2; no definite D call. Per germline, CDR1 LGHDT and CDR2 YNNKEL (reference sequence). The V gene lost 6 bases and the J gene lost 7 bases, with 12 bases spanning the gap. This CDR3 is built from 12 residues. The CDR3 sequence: CASRPGSGGYTF. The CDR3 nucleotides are TGTGCCAGCAGGCCGGGGTCCGGTGGCTACACCTTC.

The CDR3 DNA is TGTGCTAGTGGTCCCCGGGACAGCGAAAGACCTATGAACTATGGCTACACCTTC. It is translated as CASGPRDSERPMNYGYTF. This chain joins TRBV12-5 and TRBJ1-2; 7 bases agree with TRBD1. V shed 5 bases and J 2 bases; nucleotides not matched to a gene: 17. Germline V gene sequence: CDR1 LGHNT, CDR2 FRNRAP. The CDR3 spans 18 residues.

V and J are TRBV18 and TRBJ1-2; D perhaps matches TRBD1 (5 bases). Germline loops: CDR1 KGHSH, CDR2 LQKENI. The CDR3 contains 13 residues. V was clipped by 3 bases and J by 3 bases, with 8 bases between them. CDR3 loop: CASSPKQDYGYTF. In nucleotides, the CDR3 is TGTGCCAGCTCACCGAAACAGGACTATGGCTACACCTTC.

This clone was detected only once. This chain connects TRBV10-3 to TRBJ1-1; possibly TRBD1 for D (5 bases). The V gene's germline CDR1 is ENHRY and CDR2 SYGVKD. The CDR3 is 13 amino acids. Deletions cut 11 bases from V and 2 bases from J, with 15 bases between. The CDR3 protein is CALMTDDNTEAFF. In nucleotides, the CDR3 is TGTGCCTTAATGACAGATGACAACACTGAAGCTTTCTTT.

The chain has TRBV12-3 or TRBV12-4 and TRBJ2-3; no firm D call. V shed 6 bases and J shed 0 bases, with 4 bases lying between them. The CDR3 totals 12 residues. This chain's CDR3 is CASRSSTDTQYF. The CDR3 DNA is TGTGCCAGCAGGTCTAGCACAGATACGCAGTATTTT.

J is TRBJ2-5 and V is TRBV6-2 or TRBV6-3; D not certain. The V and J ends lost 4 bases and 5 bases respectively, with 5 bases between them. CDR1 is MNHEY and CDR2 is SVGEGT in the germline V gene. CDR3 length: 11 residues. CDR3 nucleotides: TGTGCCAGCAGTTCACGGGAGACCCAGTACTTC. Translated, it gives CASSSRETQYF.

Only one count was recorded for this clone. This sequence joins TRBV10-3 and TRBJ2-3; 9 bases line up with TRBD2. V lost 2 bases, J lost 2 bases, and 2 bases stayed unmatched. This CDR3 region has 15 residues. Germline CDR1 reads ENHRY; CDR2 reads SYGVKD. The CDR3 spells CAISEERGVTDTQYF. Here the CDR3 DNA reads TGTGCCATCAGTGAGGAGCGGGGGGTCACAGATACGCAGTATTTT.

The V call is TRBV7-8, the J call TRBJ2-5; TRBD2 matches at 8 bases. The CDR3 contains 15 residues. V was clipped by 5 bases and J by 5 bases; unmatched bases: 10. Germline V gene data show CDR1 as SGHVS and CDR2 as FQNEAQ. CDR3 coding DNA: TGTGCCAGCAGCCCCCTTGCGGGGGGATCGGAGACCCAGTACTTC. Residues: CASSPLAGGSETQYF.

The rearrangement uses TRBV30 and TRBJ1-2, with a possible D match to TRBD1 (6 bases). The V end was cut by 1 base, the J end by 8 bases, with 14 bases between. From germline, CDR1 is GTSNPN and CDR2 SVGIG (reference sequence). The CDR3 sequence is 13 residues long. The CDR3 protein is CAWSARGAAGYTF. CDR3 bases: TGTGCCTGGAGTGCACGGGGGGCGGCCGGCTACACCTTC.

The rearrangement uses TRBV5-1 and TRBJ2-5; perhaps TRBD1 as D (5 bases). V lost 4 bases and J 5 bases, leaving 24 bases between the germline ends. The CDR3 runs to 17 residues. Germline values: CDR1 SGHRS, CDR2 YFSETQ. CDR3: CASSHSDSNLPGETQYF. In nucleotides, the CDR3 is TGCGCCAGCAGCCACTCTGACAGTAACCTCCCCGGGGAGACCCAGTACTTC.

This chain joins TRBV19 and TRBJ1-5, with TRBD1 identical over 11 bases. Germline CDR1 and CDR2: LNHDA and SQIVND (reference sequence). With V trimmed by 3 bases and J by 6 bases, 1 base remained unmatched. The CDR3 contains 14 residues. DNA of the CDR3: TGTGCCAGTAGTATTGGACAGGGGGCTCAGCCCCAGCATTTT. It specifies CASSIGQGAQPQHF.

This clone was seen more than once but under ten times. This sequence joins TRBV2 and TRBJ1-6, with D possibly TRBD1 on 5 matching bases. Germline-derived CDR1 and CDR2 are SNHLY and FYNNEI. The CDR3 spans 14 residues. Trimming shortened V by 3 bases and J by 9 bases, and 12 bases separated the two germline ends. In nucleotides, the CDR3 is TGTGCCAGCAGTGACCAGGGTGAGTTTTCACCCCTCCACTTT. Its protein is CASSDQGEFSPLHF.

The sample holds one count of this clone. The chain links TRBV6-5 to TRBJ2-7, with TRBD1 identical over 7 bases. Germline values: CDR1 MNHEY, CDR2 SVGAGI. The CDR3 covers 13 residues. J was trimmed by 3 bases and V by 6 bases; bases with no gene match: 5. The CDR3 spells CASRGQWGYEQYF. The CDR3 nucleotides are TGTGCCAGCAGGGGACAGTGGGGCTACGAGCAGTACTTC.

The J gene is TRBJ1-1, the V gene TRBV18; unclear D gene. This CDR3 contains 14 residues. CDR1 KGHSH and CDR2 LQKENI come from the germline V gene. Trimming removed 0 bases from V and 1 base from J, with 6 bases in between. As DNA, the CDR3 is TGTGCCAGCTCACCACCTTCAGGGAACACTGAAGCTTTCTTT. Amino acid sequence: CASSPPSGNTEAFF.

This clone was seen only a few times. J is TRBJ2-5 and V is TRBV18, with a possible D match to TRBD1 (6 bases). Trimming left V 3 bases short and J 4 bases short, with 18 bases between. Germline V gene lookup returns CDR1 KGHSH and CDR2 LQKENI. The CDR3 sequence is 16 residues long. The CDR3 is CASSPYRDPRGETQYF. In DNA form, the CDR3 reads TGTGCCAGCTCACCCTACCGGGACCCCAGGGGAGAGACCCAGTACTTC.

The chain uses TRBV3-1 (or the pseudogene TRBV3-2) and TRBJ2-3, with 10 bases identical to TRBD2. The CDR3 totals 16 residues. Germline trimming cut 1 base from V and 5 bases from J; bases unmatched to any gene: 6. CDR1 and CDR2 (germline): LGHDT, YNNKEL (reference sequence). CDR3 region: CASSQGPAGGLDTQYF. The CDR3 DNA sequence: TGTGCCAGCAGCCAAGGTCCAGCGGGGGGGCTAGATACGCAGTATTTT.

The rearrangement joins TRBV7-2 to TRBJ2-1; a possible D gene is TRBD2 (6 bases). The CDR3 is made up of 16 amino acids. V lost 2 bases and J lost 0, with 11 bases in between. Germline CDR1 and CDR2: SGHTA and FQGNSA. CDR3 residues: CASSLRAGSSYNEQFF. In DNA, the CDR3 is TGTGCCAGCAGCTTACGGGCGGGGAGCTCCTACAATGAGCAGTTCTTC.

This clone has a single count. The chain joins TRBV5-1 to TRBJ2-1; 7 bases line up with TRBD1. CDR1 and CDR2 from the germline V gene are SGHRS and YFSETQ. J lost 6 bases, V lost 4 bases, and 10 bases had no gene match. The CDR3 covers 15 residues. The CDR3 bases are TGCGCCAGCAGCCTCGAAGGGGGCCGCCTCAATGAGCAGTTCTTC. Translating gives CASSLEGGRLNEQFF.

CDR3: CASSLSGGLNEQFF. The CDR3 nucleotides are TGTGCCAGCAGCTTAAGTGGAGGGCTGAATGAGCAGTTCTTC. The V call is TRBV7-2, the J call TRBJ2-1, with a weak D call TRBD2 (6 bases). CDR1 and CDR2 from the germline V gene are SGHTA and FQGNSA. The CDR3 consists of 14 residues. Trimming removed 2 bases at V and 7 bases at J, with 12 bases between. The variable domain in full, with the rest retrieved from reference TRBV7-2 and TRBJ2-1, is GAGVSQSPSNKVTEKGKDVELRCDPISGHTALYWYRQSLGQGLEFLIYFQGNSAPDKSGLPSDRFSAERTGGSVSTLTIQRTQQEDSAVYLCASSLSGGLNEQFFGPGTRLTVL.

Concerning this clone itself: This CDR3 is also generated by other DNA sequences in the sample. CDR3 protein: CASSQERAGNQPQHF. DNA of the CDR3: TGTGCCAGCAGCCAAGAGAGGGCTGGCAATCAGCCCCAGCATTTT. The chain is built from TRBV4-2 and TRBJ1-5, with D hard to call. CDR1 and CDR2 (germline): LGHNA, YNFKEQ. Trimming took 0 bases from V and 2 from J, leaving 8 bases between them. There are 15 residues in the CDR3.